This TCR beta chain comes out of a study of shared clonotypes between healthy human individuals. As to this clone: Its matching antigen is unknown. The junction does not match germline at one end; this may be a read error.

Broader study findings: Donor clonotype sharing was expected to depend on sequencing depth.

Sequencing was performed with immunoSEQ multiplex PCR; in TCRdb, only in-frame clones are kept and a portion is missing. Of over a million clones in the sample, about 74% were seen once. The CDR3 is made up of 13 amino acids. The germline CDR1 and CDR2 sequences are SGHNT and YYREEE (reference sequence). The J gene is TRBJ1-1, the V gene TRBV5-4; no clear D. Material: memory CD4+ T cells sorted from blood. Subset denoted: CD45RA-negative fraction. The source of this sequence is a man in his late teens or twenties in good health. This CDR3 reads CASSLYLNTEAFF. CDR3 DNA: TGTGCCAGCAGCTTGTATTTGAATACTGAAGCTTTCTTT.